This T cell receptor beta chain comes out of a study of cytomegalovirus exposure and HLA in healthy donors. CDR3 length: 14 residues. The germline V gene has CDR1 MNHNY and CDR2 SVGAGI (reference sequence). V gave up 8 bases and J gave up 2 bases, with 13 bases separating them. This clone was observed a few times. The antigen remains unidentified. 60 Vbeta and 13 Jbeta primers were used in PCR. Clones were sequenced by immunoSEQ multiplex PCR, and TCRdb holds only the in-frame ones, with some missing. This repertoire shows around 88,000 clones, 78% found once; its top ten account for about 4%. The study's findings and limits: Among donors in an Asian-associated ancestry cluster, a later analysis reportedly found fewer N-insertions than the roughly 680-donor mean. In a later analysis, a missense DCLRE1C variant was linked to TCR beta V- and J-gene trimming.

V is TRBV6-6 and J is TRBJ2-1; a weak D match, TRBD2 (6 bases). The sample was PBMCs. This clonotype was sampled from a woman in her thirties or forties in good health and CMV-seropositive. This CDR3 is CASSGSSAYNEQFF. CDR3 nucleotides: TGTGCCAGCTCCGGGAGCTCGGCCTACAATGAGCAGTTCTTC.